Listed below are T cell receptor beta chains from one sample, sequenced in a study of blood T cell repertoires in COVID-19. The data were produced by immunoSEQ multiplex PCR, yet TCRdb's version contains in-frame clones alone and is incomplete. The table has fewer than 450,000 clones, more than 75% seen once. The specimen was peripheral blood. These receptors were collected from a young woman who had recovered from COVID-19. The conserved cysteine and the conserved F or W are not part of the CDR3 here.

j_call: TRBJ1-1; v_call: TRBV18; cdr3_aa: ASSPPGEGEAF
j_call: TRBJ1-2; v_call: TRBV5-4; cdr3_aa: ASSLVGGYGYT
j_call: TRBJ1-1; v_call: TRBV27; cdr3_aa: ASSLGQGAEAF
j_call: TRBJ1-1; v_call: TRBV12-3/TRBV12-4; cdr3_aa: ASSPVETEAF
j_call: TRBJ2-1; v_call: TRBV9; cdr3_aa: ASNVDGAGASNEQF
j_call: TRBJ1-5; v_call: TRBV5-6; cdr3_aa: ASSYNDLYQPQH
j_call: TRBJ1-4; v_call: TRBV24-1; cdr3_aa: ATSPGGGVNEKLF
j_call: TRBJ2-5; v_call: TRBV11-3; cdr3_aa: ASSSRAAGESWETQY
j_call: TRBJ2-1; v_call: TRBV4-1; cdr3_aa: ASSQDGGINEQF
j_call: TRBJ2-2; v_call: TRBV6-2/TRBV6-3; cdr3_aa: ASSFRSSGSFTGELF
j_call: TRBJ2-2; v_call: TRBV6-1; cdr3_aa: ASSARTSGRAGELF
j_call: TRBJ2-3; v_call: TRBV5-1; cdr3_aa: ASSSVAGADTQY
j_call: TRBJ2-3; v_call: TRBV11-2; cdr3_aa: ASSYTRGTVRGYTQY
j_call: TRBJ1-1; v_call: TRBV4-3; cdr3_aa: ASSQEYLRRTEAF
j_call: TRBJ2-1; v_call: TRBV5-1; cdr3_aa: ASSSGTVTSGRDHEQF
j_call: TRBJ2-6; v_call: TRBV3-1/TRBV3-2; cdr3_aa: ASSQYGRGGANVLT
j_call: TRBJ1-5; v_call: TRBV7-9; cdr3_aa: ASSAGTALPDNQPQH
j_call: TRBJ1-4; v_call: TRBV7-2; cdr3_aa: ATAAWATNEKLF
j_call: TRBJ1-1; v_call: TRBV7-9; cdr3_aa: ASSLDGTEAF
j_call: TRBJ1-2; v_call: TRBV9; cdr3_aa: ASSQLQGRGGYT
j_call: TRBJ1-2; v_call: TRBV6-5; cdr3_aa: ASGPGTNYGYT
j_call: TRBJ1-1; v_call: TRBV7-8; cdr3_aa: ASSPYSRAMNTEAF
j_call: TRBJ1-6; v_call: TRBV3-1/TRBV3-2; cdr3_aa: ASSQDSTYNSPLH
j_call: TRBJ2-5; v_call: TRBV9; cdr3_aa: ASSRGGGRQETQY
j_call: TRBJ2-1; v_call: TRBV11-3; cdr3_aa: ASSPRTSGSLFYEQF
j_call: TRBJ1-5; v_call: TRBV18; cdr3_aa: ASSRANHPNNIAQH
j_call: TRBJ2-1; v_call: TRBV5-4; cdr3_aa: ASRDRSYNEQF
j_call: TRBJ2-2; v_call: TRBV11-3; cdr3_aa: ASSLKPGLAGLGELF
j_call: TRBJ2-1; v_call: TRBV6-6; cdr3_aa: ASSVESGGNEQF
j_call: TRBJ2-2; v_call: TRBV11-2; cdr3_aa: ASSLSGRNTGELF
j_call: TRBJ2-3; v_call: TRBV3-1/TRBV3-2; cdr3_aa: ASSQEVWRENTDTQY
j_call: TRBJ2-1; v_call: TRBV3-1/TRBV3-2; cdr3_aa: ASSQGLAGVNNEQF
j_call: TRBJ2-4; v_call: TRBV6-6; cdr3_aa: ATHPGGGRENIQY
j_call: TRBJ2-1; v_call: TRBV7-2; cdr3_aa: ASSFQGYNEQF
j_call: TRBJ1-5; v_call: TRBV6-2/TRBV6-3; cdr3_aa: ASSGGGSGNQPQH
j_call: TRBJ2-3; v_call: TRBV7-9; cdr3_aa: ASNRGLGTSDTQY
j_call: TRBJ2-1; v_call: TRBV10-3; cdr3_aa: AITGTGTNNEQF
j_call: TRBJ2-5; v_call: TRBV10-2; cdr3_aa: ASVQHGETQY
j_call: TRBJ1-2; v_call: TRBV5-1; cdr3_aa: ASSSYRANYGYT
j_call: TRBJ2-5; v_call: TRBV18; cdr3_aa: ASSTSGREETQY
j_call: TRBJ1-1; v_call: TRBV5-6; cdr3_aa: ASSLERSRRGKEAF
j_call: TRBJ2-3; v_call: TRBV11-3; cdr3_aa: ASSLRQVDTQY
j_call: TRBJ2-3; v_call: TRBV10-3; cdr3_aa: AISESMVAGGTDTQY
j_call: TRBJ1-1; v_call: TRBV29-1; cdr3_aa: SCKRGRGTEAF
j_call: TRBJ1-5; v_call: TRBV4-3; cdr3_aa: ASSQDLGPAGVNQPQH
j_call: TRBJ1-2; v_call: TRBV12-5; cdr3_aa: ASAPGGYGYT
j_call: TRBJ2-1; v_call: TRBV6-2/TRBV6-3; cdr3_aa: ASSYSRVWGEQF
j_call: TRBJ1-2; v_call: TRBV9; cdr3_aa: ASTRTGETYGYT
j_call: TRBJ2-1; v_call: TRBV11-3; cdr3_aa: ASSLAGNNEQF
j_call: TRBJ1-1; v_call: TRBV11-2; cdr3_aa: ASSFISDTEAF
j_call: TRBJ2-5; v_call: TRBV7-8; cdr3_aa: ASSRTGQETQY
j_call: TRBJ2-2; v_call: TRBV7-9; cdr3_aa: ASSPTGARTGELF
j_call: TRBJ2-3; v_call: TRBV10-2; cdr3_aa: ASGTSGSGNTQY
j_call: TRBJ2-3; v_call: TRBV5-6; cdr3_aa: ASSPRLTRRAQY
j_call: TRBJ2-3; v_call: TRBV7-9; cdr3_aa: ASRGGTLTDTQY
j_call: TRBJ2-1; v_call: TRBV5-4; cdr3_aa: ASSLGTSKYRSYNEQF
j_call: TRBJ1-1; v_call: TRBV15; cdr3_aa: ATSRDRTTGWTEAF
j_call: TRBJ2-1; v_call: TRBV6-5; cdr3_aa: ASSQTDSDNEQF
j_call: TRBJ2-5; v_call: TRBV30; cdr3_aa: AWNRLQAETQY
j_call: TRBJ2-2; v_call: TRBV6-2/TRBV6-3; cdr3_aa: ASSQGPALIAGELF